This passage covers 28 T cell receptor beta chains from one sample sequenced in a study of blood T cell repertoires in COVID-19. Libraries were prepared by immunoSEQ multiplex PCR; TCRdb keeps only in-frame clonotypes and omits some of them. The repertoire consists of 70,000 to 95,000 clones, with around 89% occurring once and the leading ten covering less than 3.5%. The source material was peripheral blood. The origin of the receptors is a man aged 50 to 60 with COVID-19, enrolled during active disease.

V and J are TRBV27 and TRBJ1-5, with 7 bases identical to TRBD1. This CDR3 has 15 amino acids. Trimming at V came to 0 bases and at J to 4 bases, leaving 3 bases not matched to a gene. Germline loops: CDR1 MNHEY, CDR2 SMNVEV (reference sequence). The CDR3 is CASSLSQGRNQPQHF. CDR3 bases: TGTGCCAGCAGTTTATCACAGGGGCGGAATCAGCCCCAGCATTTT.

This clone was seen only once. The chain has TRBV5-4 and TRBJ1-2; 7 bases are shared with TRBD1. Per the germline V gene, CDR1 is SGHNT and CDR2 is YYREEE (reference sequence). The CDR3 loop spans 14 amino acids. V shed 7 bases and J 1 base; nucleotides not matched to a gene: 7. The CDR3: CASGDRDYNYGYTF. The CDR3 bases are TGTGCCAGCGGAGACAGGGATTATAACTATGGCTACACCTTC.

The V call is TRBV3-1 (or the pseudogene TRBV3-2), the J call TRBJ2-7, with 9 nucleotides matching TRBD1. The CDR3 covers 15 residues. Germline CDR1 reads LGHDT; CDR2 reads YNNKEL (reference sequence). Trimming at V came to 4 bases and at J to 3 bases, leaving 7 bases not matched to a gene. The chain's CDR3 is CASSLVPGQGYEQYF. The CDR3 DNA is TGTGCCAGCAGCCTAGTCCCGGGACAGGGCTACGAGCAGTACTTC.

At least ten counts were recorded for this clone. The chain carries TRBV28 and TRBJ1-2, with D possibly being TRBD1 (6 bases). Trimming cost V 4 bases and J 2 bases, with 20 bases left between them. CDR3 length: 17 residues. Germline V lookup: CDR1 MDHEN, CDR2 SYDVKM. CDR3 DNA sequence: TGTGCCAGCAGTTCAAACCTCTTAGGACAGCTGAACTATGGCTACACCTTC. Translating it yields CASSSNLLGQLNYGYTF.

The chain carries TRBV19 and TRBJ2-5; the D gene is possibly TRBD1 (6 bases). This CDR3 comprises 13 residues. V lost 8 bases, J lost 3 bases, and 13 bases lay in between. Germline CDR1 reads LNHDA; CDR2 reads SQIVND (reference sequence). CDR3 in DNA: TGTGCCAGTTCTTGGGGGCTAAAAGAGACCCAGTACTTC. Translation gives CASSWGLKETQYF.

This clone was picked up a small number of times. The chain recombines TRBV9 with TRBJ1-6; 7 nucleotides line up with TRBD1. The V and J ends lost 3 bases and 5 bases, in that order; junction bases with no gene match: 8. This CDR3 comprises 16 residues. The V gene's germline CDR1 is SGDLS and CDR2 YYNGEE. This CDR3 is CASSGRTGQNNSPLHF. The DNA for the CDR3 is TGTGCCAGCAGCGGGCGGACAGGCCAGAATAATTCACCCCTCCACTTT.

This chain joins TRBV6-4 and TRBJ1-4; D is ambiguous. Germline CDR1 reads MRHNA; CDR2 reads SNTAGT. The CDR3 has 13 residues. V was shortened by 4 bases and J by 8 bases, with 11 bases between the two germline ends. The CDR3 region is CASSVSGGEKLFF. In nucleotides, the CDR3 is TGTGCCAGCAGTGTATCCGGAGGGGAAAAACTGTTTTTT.

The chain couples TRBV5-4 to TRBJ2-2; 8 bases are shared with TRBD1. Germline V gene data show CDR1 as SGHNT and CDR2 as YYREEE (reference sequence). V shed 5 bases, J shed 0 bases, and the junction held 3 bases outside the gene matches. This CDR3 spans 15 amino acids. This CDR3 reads CASSRTGSNTGELFF. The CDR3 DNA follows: TGTGCCAGCAGTAGGACAGGGTCGAACACCGGGGAGCTGTTTTTT.

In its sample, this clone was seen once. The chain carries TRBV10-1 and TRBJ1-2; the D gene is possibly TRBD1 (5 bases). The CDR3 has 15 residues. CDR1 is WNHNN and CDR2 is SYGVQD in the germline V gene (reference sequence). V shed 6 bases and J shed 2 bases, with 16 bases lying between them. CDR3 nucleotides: TGCGCCAGCAGCCAGCCGGGGGACGGGAACTATGGCTACACCTTC. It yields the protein CASSQPGDGNYGYTF.

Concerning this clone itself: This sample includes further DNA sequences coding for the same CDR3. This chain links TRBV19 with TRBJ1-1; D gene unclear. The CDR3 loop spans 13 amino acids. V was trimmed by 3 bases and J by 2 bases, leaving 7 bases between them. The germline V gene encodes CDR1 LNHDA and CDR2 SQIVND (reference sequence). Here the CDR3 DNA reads TGTGCCAGTAGTATCGGAGGAAACACTGAAGCTTTCTTT. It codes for CASSIGGNTEAFF.

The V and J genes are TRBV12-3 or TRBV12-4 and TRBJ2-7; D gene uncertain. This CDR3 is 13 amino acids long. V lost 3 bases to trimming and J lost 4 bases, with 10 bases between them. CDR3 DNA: TGTGCCAGCAGTTTTTCGACATCATACGAGCAGTACTTC. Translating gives CASSFSTSYEQYF.

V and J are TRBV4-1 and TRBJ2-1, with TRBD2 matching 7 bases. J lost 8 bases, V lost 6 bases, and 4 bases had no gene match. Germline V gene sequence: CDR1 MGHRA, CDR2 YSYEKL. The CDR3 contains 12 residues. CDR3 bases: TGCGCCAGCAGACGGGGGGTTGATGAGCAGTTCTTC. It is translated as CASRRGVDEQFF.

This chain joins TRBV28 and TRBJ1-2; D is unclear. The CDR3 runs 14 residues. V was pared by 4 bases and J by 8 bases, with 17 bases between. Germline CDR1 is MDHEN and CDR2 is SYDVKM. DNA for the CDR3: TGTGCCAGCAGTTCCCCCGGTTGGGAGATAGGCTACACCTTC. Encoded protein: CASSSPGWEIGYTF.

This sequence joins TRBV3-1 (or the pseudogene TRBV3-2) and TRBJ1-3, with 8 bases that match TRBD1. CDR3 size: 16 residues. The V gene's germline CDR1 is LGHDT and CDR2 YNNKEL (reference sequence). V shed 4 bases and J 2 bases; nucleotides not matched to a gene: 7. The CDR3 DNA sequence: TGTGCCAGCAGCCTTACAGGGGGAGGACCTGGAAACACCATATATTTT. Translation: CASSLTGGGPGNTIYF.

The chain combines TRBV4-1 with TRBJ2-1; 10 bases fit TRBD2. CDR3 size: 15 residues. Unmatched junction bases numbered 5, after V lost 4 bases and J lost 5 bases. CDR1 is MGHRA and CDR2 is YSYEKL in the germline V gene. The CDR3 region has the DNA TGCGCCAGCAGCCGGGGACTAGCGCGAGACAATGAGCAGTTCTTC. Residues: CASSRGLARDNEQFF.

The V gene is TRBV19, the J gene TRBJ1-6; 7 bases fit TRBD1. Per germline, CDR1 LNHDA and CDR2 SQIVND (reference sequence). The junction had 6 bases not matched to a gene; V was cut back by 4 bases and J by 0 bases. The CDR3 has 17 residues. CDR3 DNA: TGTGCCAGTAGTACCCCGACAGGGAGCTCCTATAATTCACCCCTCCACTTT. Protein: CASSTPTGSSYNSPLHF.

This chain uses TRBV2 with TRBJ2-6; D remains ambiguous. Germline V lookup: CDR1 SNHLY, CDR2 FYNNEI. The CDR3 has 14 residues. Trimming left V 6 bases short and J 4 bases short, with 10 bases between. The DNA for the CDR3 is TGTGCCAGCAGCCGTTTAGAGGGGGCCAACGTCCTGACTTTC. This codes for CASSRLEGANVLTF.

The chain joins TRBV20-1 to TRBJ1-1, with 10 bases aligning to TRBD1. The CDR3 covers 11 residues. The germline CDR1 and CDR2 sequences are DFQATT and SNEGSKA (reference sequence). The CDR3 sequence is CRPDRGTEAFF. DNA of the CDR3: TGCAGGCCGGACAGGGGGACTGAAGCTTTCTTT.

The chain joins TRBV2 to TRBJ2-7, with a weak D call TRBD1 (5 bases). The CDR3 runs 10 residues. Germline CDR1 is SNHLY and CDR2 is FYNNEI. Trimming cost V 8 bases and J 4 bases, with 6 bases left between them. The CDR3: CASRTYEQYF. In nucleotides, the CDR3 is TGTGCCAGCCGGACATACGAGCAGTACTTC.

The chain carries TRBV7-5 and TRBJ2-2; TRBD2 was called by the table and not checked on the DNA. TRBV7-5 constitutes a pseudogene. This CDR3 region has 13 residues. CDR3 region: CARSPGTRRELFF. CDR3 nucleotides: TGTGCCAGAAGCCCCGGGACTCGGCGGGAGCTGTTTTTT.

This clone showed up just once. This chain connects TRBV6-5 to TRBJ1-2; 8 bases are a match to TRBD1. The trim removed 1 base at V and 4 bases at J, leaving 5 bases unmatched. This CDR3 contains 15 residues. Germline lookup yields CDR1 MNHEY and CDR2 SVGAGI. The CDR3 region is CASSYYQGASYGYTF. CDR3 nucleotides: TGTGCCAGCAGTTACTACCAGGGGGCCAGCTATGGCTACACCTTC.

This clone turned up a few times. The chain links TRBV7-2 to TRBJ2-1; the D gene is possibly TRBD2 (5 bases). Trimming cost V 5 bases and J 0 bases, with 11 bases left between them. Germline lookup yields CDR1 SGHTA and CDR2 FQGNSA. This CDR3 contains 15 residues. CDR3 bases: TGTGCCAGCAGCCCCTTCGGGGTCTCCTACAATGAGCAGTTCTTC. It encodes CASSPFGVSYNEQFF.

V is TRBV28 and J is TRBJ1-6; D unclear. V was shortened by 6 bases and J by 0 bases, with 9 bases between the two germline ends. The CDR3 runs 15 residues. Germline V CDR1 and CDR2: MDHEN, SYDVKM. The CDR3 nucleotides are TGTGCCAGCAGCCCCCGGGGCTCCTATAATTCACCCCTCCACTTT. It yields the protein CASSPRGSYNSPLHF.

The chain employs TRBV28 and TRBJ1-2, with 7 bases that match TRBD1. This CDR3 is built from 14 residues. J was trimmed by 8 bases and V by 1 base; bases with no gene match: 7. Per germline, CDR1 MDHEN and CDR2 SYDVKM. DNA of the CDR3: TGTGCCAGCAGTTTATCACAGGGGAGGATCGGCTACACCTTC. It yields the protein CASSLSQGRIGYTF.

The CDR3 sequence: CASSPHGQGASYNEQFF. The DNA of the CDR3 is TGTGCCAGCAGCCCCCACGGGCAGGGTGCTTCCTACAATGAGCAGTTCTTC. This chain uses TRBV9 with TRBJ2-1; a possible D gene is TRBD1 (5 bases). The V gene's germline CDR1 is SGDLS and CDR2 YYNGEE. The CDR3 has 17 residues. Trimming removed 4 bases from V and 1 base from J, with 18 bases in between.

In DNA, the CDR3 is TGTGCCAGCAGGGTGGGACAGGATCTTCGCGAGCAGTACTTC. Protein sequence: CASRVGQDLREQYF. V gene TRBV6-5 combines with J gene TRBJ2-7; TRBD1 matches at 8 bases. Germline-derived CDR1 and CDR2 are MNHEY and SVGAGI. The CDR3 length is 14 residues. J was trimmed by 6 bases and V by 6 bases; bases with no gene match: 10.

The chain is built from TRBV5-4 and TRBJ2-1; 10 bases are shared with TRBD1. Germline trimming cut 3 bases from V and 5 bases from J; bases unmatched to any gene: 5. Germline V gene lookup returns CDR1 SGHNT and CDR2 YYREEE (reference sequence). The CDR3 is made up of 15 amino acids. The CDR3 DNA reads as TGTGCCAGCAGCTACCGGGACAGGGGTAACAATGAGCAGTTCTTC. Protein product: CASSYRDRGNNEQFF.

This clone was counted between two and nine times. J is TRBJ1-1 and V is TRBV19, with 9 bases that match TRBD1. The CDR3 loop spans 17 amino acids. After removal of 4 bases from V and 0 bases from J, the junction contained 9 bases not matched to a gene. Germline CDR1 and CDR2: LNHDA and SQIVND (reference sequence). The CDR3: CASSTGTGRAMNTEAFF. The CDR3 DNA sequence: TGTGCCAGTAGTACCGGGACAGGGAGGGCTATGAACACTGAAGCTTTCTTT.